This passage covers 18 T cell receptor beta chains from one sample sequenced in a study of shared clonotypes between healthy human individuals. Assay used: immunoSEQ multiplex PCR; TCRdb lists only in-frame clones, some missing. The sample lists roughly 2,500,000 clones, more than 85% occurring once. Sequencing was done on a sample of naive CD4+ T cells from PBMCs. Subset in this sample: CD45RA+ positively selected. Receptor source: a man aged 18 to 29 in good health. Some clones in this sample may be carry-over from other donors' samples.

The chain carries TRBV14 and TRBJ2-3, with D unclear. V was cut by 5 bases and J by 0 bases, with 12 bases left in between. CDR3 size: 15 residues. Per germline, CDR1 SGHDN and CDR2 FVKESK. The CDR3 DNA reads as TGTGCCAGCAGCAGGATCAGTTCTAGCACAGATACGCAGTATTTT. Protein sequence: CASSRISSSTDTQYF.

Turning to this clone: Different DNA sequences within this sample yield the same CDR3. The V call is TRBV2, the J call TRBJ1-3; 8 bases are a match to TRBD1. Trimming cost V 6 bases and J 0 bases; bases outside gene matches: 7. Germline values: CDR1 SNHLY, CDR2 FYNNEI. This CDR3 has 16 amino acids. This CDR3 reads CASSPGQGYSGNTIYF. The CDR3 DNA reads TGTGCCAGCAGCCCCGGACAGGGTTACTCTGGAAACACCATATATTTT. Looking up the rest from reference TRBV2 and TRBJ1-3 gives the full variable domain: EPEVTQTPSHQVTQMGQEVILRCVPISNHLYFYWYRQILGQKVEFLVSFYNNEISEKSEIFDDQFSVERPDGSNFTLKIRSTKLEDSAMYFCASSPGQGYSGNTIYFGEGSWLTVV.

The CDR3: CASSRSLSSYNEQFF. As DNA, the CDR3 is TGTGCCAGCTCACGATCACTTAGCTCCTACAATGAGCAGTTCTTC. The J gene is TRBJ2-1, the V gene TRBV18; D is ambiguous. The CDR3 has 15 residues. Germline-derived CDR1 and CDR2 are KGHSH and LQKENI. Trimming removed 4 bases at V and 0 bases at J, with 10 bases between. The variable domain in full, completed from reference TRBV18 and TRBJ2-1, reads NAGVMQNPRHLVRRRGQEARLRCSPMKGHSHVYWYRQLPEEGLKFMVYLQKENIIDESGMPKERFSAEFPKEGPSILRIQQVVRGDSAAYFCASSRSLSSYNEQFFGPGTRLTVL.

This clone was detected only once. The rearrangement uses TRBV9 and TRBJ2-3; D call uncertain. CDR1 and CDR2 (germline): SGDLS, YYNGEE. The CDR3 covers 15 residues. Trimming cost V 3 bases and J 2 bases, with 13 bases left between them. This CDR3 reads CASSARTDPTDTQYF. The DNA for the CDR3 is TGTGCCAGCAGCGCCCGGACGGATCCCACAGATACGCAGTATTTT.

V gene TRBV7-2 combines with J gene TRBJ2-3, with TRBD1 matching over 9 bases. Germline trimming cut 5 bases from V and 3 bases from J; bases unmatched to any gene: 15. Germline values: CDR1 SGHTA, CDR2 FQGNSA. There are 18 residues in the CDR3. The CDR3 nucleotides are TGTGCCAGCAGCCTTGGACAGGGGACGGTTACTCGTACAGATACGCAGTATTTT. The encoded protein is CASSLGQGTVTRTDTQYF.

V gene TRBV30 combines with J gene TRBJ1-1; maybe TRBD1 (5 bases). The V gene's germline CDR1 is GTSNPN and CDR2 SVGIG (reference sequence). V was clipped by 1 base and J by 5 bases, with 11 bases between them. This CDR3 is built from 13 residues. The CDR3 here is CAWSAGGETEAFF. In DNA, the CDR3 is TGTGCCTGGAGTGCGGGGGGGGAGACTGAAGCTTTCTTT. Full variable domain (rest looked up from reference TRBV30 and TRBJ1-1): SQTIHQWPATLVQPVGSPLSLECTVEGTSNPNLYWYRQAAGRGLQLLFYSVGIGQISSEVPQNLSASRPQDRQFILSSKKLLLSDSGFYLCAWSAGGETEAFFGQGTRLTVV.

This chain uses TRBV2 with TRBJ1-3, with D perhaps TRBD1 (6 bases). Germline assignment: CDR1 SNHLY and CDR2 FYNNEI. This CDR3 is 14 amino acids long. V was shortened by 6 bases and J by 3 bases, with 12 bases between the two germline ends. The CDR3 here is CASRTTGGGNTIYF. The DNA for the CDR3 is TGTGCCAGCAGGACGACAGGTGGTGGAAACACCATATATTTT.

This chain uses TRBV7-9 with TRBJ1-2, with TRBD1 identical over 7 bases. V was clipped by 5 bases and J by 7 bases; unmatched bases: 13. Looked up from germline, CDR1 is SEHNR and CDR2 is FQNEAQ (reference sequence). This CDR3 is built from 15 residues. The CDR3, as DNA: TGTGCCAGCAGCCCACCCCCCGCCAGGGGGTTTGGCTACACCTTC. The encoded protein is CASSPPPARGFGYTF.

This chain uses TRBV10-3 with TRBJ2-7; maybe TRBD1 (5 bases). This CDR3 is built from 16 residues. Looked up from germline, CDR1 is ENHRY and CDR2 is SYGVKD. Trimming shortened V by 4 bases and J by 3 bases, and 19 bases separated the two germline ends. CDR3 nucleotide sequence: TGTGCCATCAGTGGATCCCCTACCTTGACAGACTACGAGCAGTACTTC. Translating it yields CAISGSPTLTDYEQYF.

The chain couples TRBV4-3 to TRBJ2-1; a possible D gene is TRBD2 (5 bases). Trimming removed 0 bases from V and 1 base from J, with 19 bases in between. CDR3 length equals 19 residues. Per germline, CDR1 LGHNA and CDR2 YSLEER. Written as DNA, the CDR3 is TGCGCCAGCAGCCAAGATTTGATTACGGGGTTTGGGTCCTACAATGAGCAGTTCTTC. Encoded protein: CASSQDLITGFGSYNEQFF.

This chain uses TRBV5-6 with TRBJ2-2; no clear D. The CDR3 spans 13 residues. Germline CDR1 SGHDT, CDR2 YYEEEE. V lost 5 bases and J lost 4, with 9 bases in between. The CDR3 protein is CASRYRATGELFF. As DNA, the CDR3 is TGTGCCAGCAGATACAGAGCCACCGGGGAGCTGTTTTTT.

V is TRBV12-5 and J is TRBJ1-2; D gene uncertain. This CDR3 is 12 amino acids long. The germline V gene encodes CDR1 LGHNT and CDR2 FRNRAP. V lost 5 bases and J 5 bases, leaving 9 bases between the germline ends. The chain's CDR3 is CASGPGGYGYTF. The CDR3 DNA reads as TGTGCTAGTGGTCCGGGAGGGTATGGCTACACCTTC.

As concerns this clone: Other DNA sequences of this sample code for an identical CDR3. V gene TRBV7-9 combines with J gene TRBJ1-1; D unresolved. The V gene lost 3 bases and the J gene lost 4 bases, with 9 bases spanning the gap. The CDR3 extends over 13 amino acids. Per germline, CDR1 SEHNR and CDR2 FQNEAQ (reference sequence). DNA of the CDR3: TGTGCCAGCAGCTTCACGGGCCTCACTGAAGCTTTCTTT. Protein product: CASSFTGLTEAFF. Drawing the rest from reference TRBV7-9 and TRBJ1-1, the complete variable domain is DTGVSQNPRHKITKRGQNVTFRCDPISEHNRLYWYRQTLGQGPEFLTYFQNEAQLEKSRLLSDRFSAERPKGSFSTLEIQRTEQGDSAMYLCASSFTGLTEAFFGQGTRLTVV.

This chain links TRBV29-1 with TRBJ2-4, with 7 nucleotides matching TRBD1. With 4 bases clipped from V and 5 bases from J, the junction kept 17 bases outside the gene matches. Germline V CDR1 and CDR2: SQVTM, ANQGSEA. There are 17 residues in the CDR3. The CDR3 is CSVARTVKQGRQNIQYF. Here the CDR3 DNA reads TGCAGCGTTGCTAGGACCGTGAAACAGGGGCGTCAAAACATTCAGTACTTC.

The rearrangement links TRBV10-3 to TRBJ1-6, with D perhaps matching TRBD1 (6 bases). This CDR3 contains 14 residues. With 6 bases removed from V and 7 bases from J, the gap between germline ends came to 13 bases. Looked up from germline, CDR1 is ENHRY and CDR2 is SYGVKD. CDR3 in DNA: TGTGCCATCAGGTACAGGGCAGAGAATTCACCCCTCCACTTT. This sequence encodes CAIRYRAENSPLHF.

The chain employs TRBV5-4 and TRBJ1-1; D possibly corresponds to TRBD1 (6 bases). The germline V and J ends were trimmed by 2 bases and 7 bases, with 21 bases remaining between them. The CDR3 is 16 residues long. Germline V gene sequence: CDR1 SGHNT, CDR2 YYREEE (reference sequence). The CDR3 reads CASSFLGGGRPDEAFF. CDR3 sequence (DNA): TGTGCCAGCAGCTTCCTTGGGGGGGGGCGACCTGATGAAGCTTTCTTT.

The chain recombines TRBV27 with TRBJ1-1; a weak D match, TRBD1 (6 bases). V lost 5 bases to trimming and J lost 0 bases, with 16 bases between them. Germline V gene sequence: CDR1 MNHEY, CDR2 SMNVEV (reference sequence). This CDR3 contains 16 residues. The CDR3 loop is CASSPRVDSLNTEAFF. CDR3 DNA: TGTGCCAGCAGTCCCAGGGTGGACAGTTTGAACACTGAAGCTTTCTTT.

The chain couples TRBV6-1 to TRBJ1-3; D may be TRBD1 (5 bases). Germline V gene data show CDR1 as MNHNS and CDR2 as SASEGT. CDR3 length: 15 residues. With 6 bases removed from V and 0 bases from J, the gap between germline ends came to 12 bases. In nucleotides, the CDR3 is TGTGCCAGCAGCCCCAGGGTACTCTCTGGAAACACCATATATTTT. Encoded protein: CASSPRVLSGNTIYF.